There are a few counts of the clone carrying this T cell receptor beta chain. Assay used: immunoSEQ multiplex PCR; TCRdb lists only in-frame clones, some missing. The sample consists of fewer than 150,000 clones, 85% to 90% of them appearing once. The data were taken from a study of blood T cell repertoires in COVID-19. Sequences were obtained from peripheral blood. The source of this sequence is a man between 50 and 59 years old with active or convalescent COVID-19.

The CDR3 DNA is TGTGCCAGCAGTCACAGGGGGCGGAGAACAGATACGCAGTATTTT. Protein sequence: CASSHRGRRTDTQYF. The gene calls are TRBV28 and TRBJ2-3; 9 bases fit TRBD1. The CDR3 sequence is 15 residues long. Per the germline V gene, CDR1 is MDHEN and CDR2 is SYDVKM. After removal of 5 bases from V and 3 bases from J, the junction contained 6 bases not matched to a gene.